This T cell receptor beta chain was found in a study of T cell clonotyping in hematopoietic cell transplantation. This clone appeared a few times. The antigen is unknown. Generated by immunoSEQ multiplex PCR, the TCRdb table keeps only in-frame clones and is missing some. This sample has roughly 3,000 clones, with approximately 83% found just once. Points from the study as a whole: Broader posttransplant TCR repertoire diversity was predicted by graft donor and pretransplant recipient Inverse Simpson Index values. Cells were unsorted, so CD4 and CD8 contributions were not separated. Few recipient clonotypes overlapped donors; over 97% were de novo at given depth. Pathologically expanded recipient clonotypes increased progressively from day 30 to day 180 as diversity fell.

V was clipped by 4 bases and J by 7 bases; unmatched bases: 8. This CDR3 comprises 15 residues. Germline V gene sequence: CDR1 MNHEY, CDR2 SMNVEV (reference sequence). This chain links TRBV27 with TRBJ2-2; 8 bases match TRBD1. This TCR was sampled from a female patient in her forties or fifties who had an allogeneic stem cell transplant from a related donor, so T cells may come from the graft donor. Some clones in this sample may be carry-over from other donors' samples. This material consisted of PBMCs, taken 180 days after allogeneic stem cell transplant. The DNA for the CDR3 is TGTGCCAGCAGTTACCGACAGGGGAGAGGCGGGGAGCTGTTTTTT. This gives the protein CASSYRQGRGGELFF.